This section outlines one T cell receptor beta chain sequence together with its context. These data come from a study of blood T cells in healthy people across ages. The CDR3 covers 14 residues. Trimming at V came to 5 bases and at J to 2 bases, leaving 7 bases not matched to a gene. Per germline, CDR1 SGHKS and CDR2 YYEKEE (reference sequence). A J-beta primer mix and a sample-barcoded 5' primer were used in a second PCR of roughly 7 to 12 cycles. TCRdb passed the 5' RACE reads through MiXCR, listing each CDR3 protein once. In the table there are 1.5 million to 2 million distinct CDR3 sequences, about 28% of which are singletons.

Sequencing was carried out using blood. This receptor was taken from a woman in her 30s in good health. V and J are TRBV5-5 and TRBJ2-7, with 7 bases that match TRBD2. The CDR3, as DNA: TGTGCCAGCAGTCGGGGGGTTTTAACCTACGAGCAGTACTTC. This translates into CASSRGVLTYEQYF.